This T cell receptor (beta chain) came from a study of cytomegalovirus exposure and HLA in healthy donors. Overall study context: A prior study identified 110 million or so unique TCR beta sequences from around 180 million T cells. For the approximately 360 genotyped donors, 80% to 90% fell within the Caucasian-associated ancestry cluster.

CDR1 and CDR2 (germline): SQVTM, ANQGSEA. Trimming removed 7 bases from V and 4 bases from J; junction bases left unmatched: 6. The CDR3 covers 13 residues. Everyone who donated was a healthy bone marrow donor. Amplification used 60 Vbeta primers and 13 Jbeta primers. Libraries were prepared by immunoSEQ multiplex PCR; TCRdb keeps only in-frame clonotypes and omits some of them. In the table there are 110,000 to 150,000 clones, 70% of which are singletons. Worth noting for this clone: Its antigen is as yet unknown.

Whole-study findings and limits: Overall, approximately 150 TCR beta chains were annotated as cytomegalovirus-associated.

Sequencing used PBMCs. The receptor was isolated from a woman in her fifties or sixties in good health and CMV-seropositive. V gene TRBV29-1 combines with J gene TRBJ2-5; 10 bases are shared with TRBD1. The CDR3 sequence is CSADRGRGETQYF. In nucleotides, the CDR3 is TGCAGCGCCGACAGGGGGCGCGGAGAGACCCAGTACTTC. Supplemented by reference TRBV29-1 and TRBJ2-5, the full variable domain reads SAVISQKPSRDICQRGTSLTIQCQVDSQVTMMFWYRQQPGQSLTLIATANQGSEATYESGFVIDKFPISRPNLTFSTLTVSNMSPEDSSIYLCSADRGRGETQYFGPGTRLLVL.